Listed here are 12 T cell receptor beta chains from one sample, sequenced in a study of OX40 agonist ivuxolimab in advanced cancers. This table comes from immunoSEQ multiplex PCR, and its TCRdb copy is limited to in-frame clones, with some not included. The sample includes 50,000 to 65,000 clones, around 81% of them seen just once. The material sequenced was CD4+ or CD8+ T cells sorted from blood, taken in a trial of the OX40 agonist ivuxolimab. The receptor source for this set is an adult with an advanced solid tumor such as melanoma, head and neck, liver or kidney cancer.

This clone was observed a single time. The chain joins TRBV19 to TRBJ1-5, with D possibly being TRBD1 (6 bases). Trimming took off 5 bases at V and 5 bases at J, with 10 bases between the two ends. Looked up from germline, CDR1 is LNHDA and CDR2 is SQIVND (reference sequence). CDR3 length equals 13 residues. CDR3 coding DNA: TGTGCCAGTAGTGTGACAGGTTATCAGCCCCAGCATTTT. It specifies CASSVTGYQPQHF.

CDR3 sequence (DNA): TGCAGCGTTGCTCAGACAAACACCGGGGAGCTGTTTTTT. Amino acid sequence: CSVAQTNTGELFF. The chain combines TRBV29-1 with TRBJ2-2; D is undetermined. Germline V gene data show CDR1 as SQVTM and CDR2 as ANQGSEA. The CDR3 is 13 residues long. The germline V and J ends were trimmed by 4 bases and 2 bases, with 8 bases remaining between them.

This chain connects TRBV21-1 to TRBJ1-6; the listed D gene, TRBD1, was not tested against the DNA. TRBV21-1 is classified as a pseudogene. This CDR3 comprises 14 residues. As DNA, the CDR3 is TGTGCCAGCAGCCGCGGAACAGGAGATTCACCCCTCCACTTT. Its protein product is CASSRGTGDSPLHF.

The J gene is TRBJ2-1, the V gene TRBV19; D is tentatively TRBD1 or TRBD2 (5 bases each). Trimming pared 5 bases from V and 14 bases from J, leaving 19 bases between. From germline, CDR1 is LNHDA and CDR2 SQIVND (reference sequence). The CDR3 is 13 residues long. CDR3 region: CASSLAPGAAEFF. The CDR3 nucleotides read TGTGCCAGTAGTCTTGCCCCCGGGGCCGCAGAGTTCTTC.

The rearrangement uses TRBV5-1 and TRBJ2-1; 7 nucleotides match TRBD2. The CDR3 is 18 amino acids. Germline lookup yields CDR1 SGHRS and CDR2 YFSETQ. J lost 4 bases, V lost 7 bases, and 20 bases had no gene match. The CDR3, as DNA: TGCGCCAGCGGAGTAAGTCACCCGGGGGGACTTGCATACAATGAGCAGTTCTTC. Amino acids: CASGVSHPGGLAYNEQFF.

This rearrangement joins TRBV6-5 to TRBJ2-1; TRBD2 is a possible D gene (6 bases). Germline V gene sequence: CDR1 MNHEY, CDR2 SVGAGI. V was pared by 4 bases and J by 10 bases, with 11 bases between. The CDR3 has 12 amino acids. The CDR3 region has the DNA TGTGCCAGCAGTTCGGGACTTCGGGAGCAGTTCTTC. It translates to CASSSGLREQFF.

V gene TRBV30 combines with J gene TRBJ1-2; a weak D match, TRBD1 (6 bases). Germline V gene data show CDR1 as GTSNPN and CDR2 as SVGIG (reference sequence). CDR3 length: 14 amino acids. Trimming took off 3 bases at V and 0 bases at J, with 11 bases between the two ends. The CDR3 spells CAWSARDTNYGYTF. The DNA for the CDR3 is TGTGCCTGGAGCGCTCGGGACACTAACTATGGCTACACCTTC.

The gene calls are TRBV6-5 and TRBJ2-3; 8 bases fit TRBD2. V lost 3 bases, J lost 0 bases, and 5 bases stayed unmatched. CDR3 length: 16 residues. Germline V lookup: CDR1 MNHEY, CDR2 SVGAGI. The CDR3 sequence: CASSYHSGGSTDTQYF. CDR3 nucleotides: TGTGCCAGCAGTTATCACAGCGGGGGTAGCACAGATACGCAGTATTTT.

The chain joins TRBV18 to TRBJ2-5; no definite D call. This CDR3 has 13 amino acids. Deletions cut 4 bases from V and 0 bases from J, with 6 bases between. Germline V CDR1 and CDR2: KGHSH, LQKENI. Written as DNA, the CDR3 is TGTGCCAGCTCACTGGGGTACCAAGAGACCCAGTACTTC. Its protein is CASSLGYQETQYF. Full variable domain (rest looked up from reference TRBV18 and TRBJ2-5): NAGVMQNPRHLVRRRGQEARLRCSPMKGHSHVYWYRQLPEEGLKFMVYLQKENIIDESGMPKERFSAEFPKEGPSILRIQQVVRGDSAAYFCASSLGYQETQYFGPGTRLLVL.

V gene TRBV6-6 combines with J gene TRBJ1-5; possible D gene TRBD1, 6 bases. Deletions cut 2 bases from V and 6 bases from J, with 8 bases between. Germline CDR1 and CDR2: MNHNY and SVGAGI (reference sequence). The CDR3 is 13 residues long. For the CDR3, the DNA is TGTGCCAGCAGTTACGACAGGTCTCAGCCCCAGCATTTT. Its translation is CASSYDRSQPQHF.

This chain links TRBV7-9 with TRBJ2-7; no clear D. There are 12 residues in the CDR3. Trimming shortened V by 4 bases and J by 7 bases, and 11 bases separated the two germline ends. In germline, CDR1 is SEHNR, CDR2 FQNEAQ (reference sequence). The CDR3, as DNA: TGTGCCAGCAGCTCCCTCCTTCAGGAGCAGTACTTC. It specifies CASSSLLQEQYF.

This clone came up a few times. The chain uses TRBV4-1 and TRBJ2-4; D uncertain. The germline V and J ends were trimmed by 0 bases and 2 bases, with 2 bases remaining between them. The germline V gene encodes CDR1 MGHRA and CDR2 YSYEKL. This CDR3 is built from 13 residues. The CDR3 sequence: CASSQESKNIQYF. In DNA form, the CDR3 reads TGCGCCAGCAGCCAAGAGTCCAAAAACATTCAGTACTTC.